The 5 T cell receptor beta chains below come from one sample, sequenced in a study of blood T cell repertoires in COVID-19. This table comes from immunoSEQ multiplex PCR, and its TCRdb copy is limited to in-frame clones, with some not included. Of hundreds of thousands of clones detected, 85% to 90% appear once; the ten largest clones hold under 5%. The sequenced sample was peripheral blood. Source of these receptors: a woman in her forties or fifties with active or convalescent COVID-19.

This chain connects TRBV25-1 to TRBJ2-3, with 7 bases that match TRBD1. J was trimmed by 0 bases and V by 4 bases; bases with no gene match: 7. The CDR3 loop spans 16 amino acids. Germline assignment: CDR1 MGHDK and CDR2 SYGVNS. The DNA of the CDR3 is TGTGCCAGCAGTGGTCCGACAGGGTTGAGCACAGATACGCAGTATTTT. Translating gives CASSGPTGLSTDTQYF.

V and J are TRBV5-1 and TRBJ1-1, with D possibly being TRBD1 (5 bases). The CDR3 is 16 residues long. Trimming shortened V by 6 bases and J by 6 bases, and 24 bases separated the two germline ends. Germline CDR1 and CDR2: SGHRS and YFSETQ. The CDR3 reads CASNIYSGPGDAEAFF. CDR3 coding DNA: TGCGCCAGCAATATTTATTCAGGACCGGGGGACGCTGAAGCTTTCTTT.

The chain couples TRBV19 to TRBJ1-1; the D gene is possibly TRBD1 (6 bases). Germline CDR1 LNHDA, CDR2 SQIVND (reference sequence). This CDR3 is 16 amino acids long. Trimming cost V 5 bases and J 1 base, with 17 bases left between them. For the CDR3, the DNA is TGTGCCAGTAGTCCAACCCCCGGACAGTCGAACACTGAAGCTTTCTTT. It yields the protein CASSPTPGQSNTEAFF.

This sequence joins TRBV7-2 and TRBJ2-1; D is ambiguous. V gave up 5 bases and J gave up 10 bases, with 12 bases separating them. Per the germline V gene, CDR1 is SGHTA and CDR2 is FQGNSA. The CDR3 is 12 residues long. The CDR3 nucleotides are TGTGCCAGCAGCCCGACTTTTGGAGAGCAGTTCTTC. Translation: CASSPTFGEQFF. Full variable domain (rest looked up from reference TRBV7-2 and TRBJ2-1): GAGVSQSPSNKVTEKGKDVELRCDPISGHTALYWYRQSLGQGLEFLIYFQGNSAPDKSGLPSDRFSAERTGGSVSTLTIQRTQQEDSAVYLCASSPTFGEQFFGPGTRLTVL.

By sample share, this clone is medium-sized (0.01 to 0.1%). The rearrangement links TRBV19 to TRBJ1-2; no definite D call. The ends were cut back, 3 bases at V and 8 bases at J, with 13 bases in the middle. Germline V gene data show CDR1 as LNHDA and CDR2 as SQIVND (reference sequence). The CDR3 is 13 residues long. The CDR3 nucleotides are TGTGCCAGTAGTATTTCCCCGGTAGCAGGCTACACCTTC. Its translation: CASSISPVAGYTF.